This T cell receptor (beta chain) was recovered during a study of T cell repertoires in cytomegalovirus infection. Via MiXCR, TCRdb re-called the reads, giving one row per CDR3 protein. In the table there are some 350,000 distinct CDR3 sequences, just under 30% of which are singletons. Whole-study findings and limits: The response measured ex vivo was dominated by TCR beta clonotypes (HLA-C-restricted and CMV-specific).

Points on this clonotype: Its antigen remains unidentified.

The TCR originated in a human donor in good health (CMV status not recorded). Some clones in this sample may be carry-over from other donors' samples. The sample consisted of cultured PBMCs, taken from culture after CMV antigen stimulation.

CDR3 loop: CASSVEGGDQPQHF. CDR3 bases: TGTGCCAGCAGCGTAGAGGGGGGTGATCAGCCCCAGCATTTT. This chain links TRBV9 with TRBJ1-5; possible D gene TRBD1, 6 bases. This CDR3 has 14 amino acids. V was trimmed by 0 bases and J by 5 bases, leaving 9 bases between them. The V gene's germline CDR1 is SGDLS and CDR2 YYNGEE.